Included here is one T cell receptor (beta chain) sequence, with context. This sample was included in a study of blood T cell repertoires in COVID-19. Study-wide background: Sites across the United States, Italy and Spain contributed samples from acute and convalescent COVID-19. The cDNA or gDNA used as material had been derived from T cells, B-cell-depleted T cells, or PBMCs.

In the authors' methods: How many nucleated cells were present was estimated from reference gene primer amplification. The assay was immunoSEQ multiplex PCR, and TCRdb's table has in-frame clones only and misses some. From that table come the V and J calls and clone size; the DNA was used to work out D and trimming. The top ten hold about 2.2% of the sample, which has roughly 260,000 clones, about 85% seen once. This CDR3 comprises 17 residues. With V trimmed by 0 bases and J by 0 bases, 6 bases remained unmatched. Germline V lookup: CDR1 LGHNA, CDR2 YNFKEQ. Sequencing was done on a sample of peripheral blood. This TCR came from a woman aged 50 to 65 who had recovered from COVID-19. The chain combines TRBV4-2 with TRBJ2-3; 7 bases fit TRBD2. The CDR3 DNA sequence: TGTGCCAGCAGCCAAGAGGGTCCGCGGGAGAGCACAGATACGCAGTATTTT. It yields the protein CASSQEGPRESTDTQYF.